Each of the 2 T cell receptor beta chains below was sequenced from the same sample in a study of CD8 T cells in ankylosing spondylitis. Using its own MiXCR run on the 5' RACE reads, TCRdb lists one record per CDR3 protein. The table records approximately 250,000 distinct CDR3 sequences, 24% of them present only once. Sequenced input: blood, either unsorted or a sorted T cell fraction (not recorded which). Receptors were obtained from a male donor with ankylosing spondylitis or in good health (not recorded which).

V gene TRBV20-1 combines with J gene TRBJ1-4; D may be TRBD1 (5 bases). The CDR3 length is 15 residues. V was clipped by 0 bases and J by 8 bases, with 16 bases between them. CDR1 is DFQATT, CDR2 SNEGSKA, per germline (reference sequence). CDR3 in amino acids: CSAREGAGTWEKLFF. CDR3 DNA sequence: TGCAGTGCTAGAGAAGGAGCGGGGACTTGGGAAAAACTGTTTTTT.

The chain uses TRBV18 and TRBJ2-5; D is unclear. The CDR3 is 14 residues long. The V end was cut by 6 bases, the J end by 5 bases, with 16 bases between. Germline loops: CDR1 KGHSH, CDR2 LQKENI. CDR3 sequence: CASSRPEGKETQYF. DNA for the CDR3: TGTGCCAGCTCGCGTCCCGAAGGGAAGGAGACCCAGTACTTC.